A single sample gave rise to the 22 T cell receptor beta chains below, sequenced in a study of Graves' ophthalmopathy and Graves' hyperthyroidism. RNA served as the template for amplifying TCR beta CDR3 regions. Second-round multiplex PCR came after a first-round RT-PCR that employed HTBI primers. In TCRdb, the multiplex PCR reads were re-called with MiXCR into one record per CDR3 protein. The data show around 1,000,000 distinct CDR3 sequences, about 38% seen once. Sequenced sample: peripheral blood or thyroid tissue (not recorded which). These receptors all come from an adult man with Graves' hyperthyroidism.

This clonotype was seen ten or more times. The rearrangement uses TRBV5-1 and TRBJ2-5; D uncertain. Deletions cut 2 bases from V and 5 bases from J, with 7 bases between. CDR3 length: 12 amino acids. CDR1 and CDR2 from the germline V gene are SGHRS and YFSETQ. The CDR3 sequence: CASSFFQETQYF. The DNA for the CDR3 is TGCGCCAGCAGCTTCTTCCAGGAGACCCAGTACTTC.

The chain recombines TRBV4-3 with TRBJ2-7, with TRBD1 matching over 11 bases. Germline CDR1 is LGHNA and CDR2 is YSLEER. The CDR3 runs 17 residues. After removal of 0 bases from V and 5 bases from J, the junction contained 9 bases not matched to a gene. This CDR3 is CASSQDIPGQGANEQYF. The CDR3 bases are TGCGCCAGCAGCCAAGATATCCCCGGACAGGGGGCCAACGAGCAGTACTTC.

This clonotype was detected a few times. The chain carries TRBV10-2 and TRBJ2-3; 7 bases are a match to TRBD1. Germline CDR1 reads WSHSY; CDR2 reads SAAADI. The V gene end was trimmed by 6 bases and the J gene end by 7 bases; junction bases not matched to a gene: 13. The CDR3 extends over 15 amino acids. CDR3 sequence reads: CASSQPGTVEHTQYF. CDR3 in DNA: TGCGCCAGCAGCCAACCCGGGACAGTAGAACATACGCAGTATTTT.

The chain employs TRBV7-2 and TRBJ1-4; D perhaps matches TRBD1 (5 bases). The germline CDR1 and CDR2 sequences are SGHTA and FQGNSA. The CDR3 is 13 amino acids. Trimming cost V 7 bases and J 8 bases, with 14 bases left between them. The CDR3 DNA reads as TGTGCCAGCACCCTTTGGGGCGAGGAAAAACTGTTTTTT. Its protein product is CASTLWGEEKLFF.

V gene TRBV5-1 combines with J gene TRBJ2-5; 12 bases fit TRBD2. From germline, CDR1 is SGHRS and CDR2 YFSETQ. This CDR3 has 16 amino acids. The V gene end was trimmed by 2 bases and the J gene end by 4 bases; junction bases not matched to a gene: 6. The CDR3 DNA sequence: TGCGCCAGCAGCTTCCTAGCGGGAGGGCCGTCAGAGACCCAGTACTTC. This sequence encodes CASSFLAGGPSETQYF.

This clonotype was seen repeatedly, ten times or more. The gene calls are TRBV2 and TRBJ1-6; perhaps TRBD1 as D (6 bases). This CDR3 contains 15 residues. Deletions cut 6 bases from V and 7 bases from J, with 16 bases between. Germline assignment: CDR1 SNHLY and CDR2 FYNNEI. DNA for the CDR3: TGTGCCAGCAGGATTGGACAGCCCCAGAATTCACCCCTCCACTTT. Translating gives CASRIGQPQNSPLHF.

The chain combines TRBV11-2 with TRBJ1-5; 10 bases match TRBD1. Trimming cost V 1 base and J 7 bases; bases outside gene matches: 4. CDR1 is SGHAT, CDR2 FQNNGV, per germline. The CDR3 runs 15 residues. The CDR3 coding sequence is TGTGCCAGCAGCTTAGCGGGACAGGGGAGCCAGCCCCAGCATTTT. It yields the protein CASSLAGQGSQPQHF.

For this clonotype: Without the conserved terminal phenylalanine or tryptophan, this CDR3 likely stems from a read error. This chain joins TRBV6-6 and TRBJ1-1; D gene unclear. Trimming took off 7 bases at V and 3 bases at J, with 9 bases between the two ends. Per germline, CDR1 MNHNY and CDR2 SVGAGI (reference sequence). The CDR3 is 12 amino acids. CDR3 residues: CASTERDTEAFS. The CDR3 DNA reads TGTGCCAGCACCGAGCGGGACACTGAAGCTTTCTCT.

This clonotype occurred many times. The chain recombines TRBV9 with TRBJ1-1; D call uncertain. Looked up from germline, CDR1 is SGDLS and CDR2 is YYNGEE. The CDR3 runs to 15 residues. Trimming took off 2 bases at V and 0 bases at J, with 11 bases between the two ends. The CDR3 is CASSVDPRLNTEAFF. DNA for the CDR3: TGTGCCAGCAGCGTTGACCCCAGGTTGAACACTGAAGCTTTCTTT. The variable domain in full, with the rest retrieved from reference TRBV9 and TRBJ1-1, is DSGVTQTPKHLITATGQRVTLRCSPRSGDLSVYWYQQSLDQGLQFLIQYYNGEERAKGNILERFSAQQFPDLHSELNLSSLELGDSALYFCASSVDPRLNTEAFFGQGTRLTVV.

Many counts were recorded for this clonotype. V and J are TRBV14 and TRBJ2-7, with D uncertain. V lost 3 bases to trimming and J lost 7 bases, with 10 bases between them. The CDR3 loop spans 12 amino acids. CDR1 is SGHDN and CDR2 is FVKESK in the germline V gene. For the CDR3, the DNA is TGTGCCAGCAGCCACGGCGGTGGGGAGCAGTACTTC. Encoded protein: CASSHGGGEQYF.

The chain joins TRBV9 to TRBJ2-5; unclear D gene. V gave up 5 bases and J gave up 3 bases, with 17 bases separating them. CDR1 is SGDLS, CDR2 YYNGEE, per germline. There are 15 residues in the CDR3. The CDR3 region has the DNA TGTGCCAGCAGTTACTCGGCCTACTTAAAAGAGACCCAGTACTTC. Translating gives CASSYSAYLKETQYF.

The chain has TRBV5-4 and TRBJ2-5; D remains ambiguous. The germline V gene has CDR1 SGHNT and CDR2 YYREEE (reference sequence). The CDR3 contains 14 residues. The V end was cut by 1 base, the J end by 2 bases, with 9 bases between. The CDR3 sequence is CASSLSTEQETQYF. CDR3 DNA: TGTGCCAGCAGCTTGAGTACAGAACAAGAGACCCAGTACTTC.

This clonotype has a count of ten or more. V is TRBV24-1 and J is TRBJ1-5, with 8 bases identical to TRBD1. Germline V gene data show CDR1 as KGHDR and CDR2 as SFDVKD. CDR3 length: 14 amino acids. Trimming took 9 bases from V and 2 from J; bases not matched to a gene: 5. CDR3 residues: CATGWGQGNQPQHF. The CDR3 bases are TGTGCCACCGGATGGGGACAGGGCAATCAGCCCCAGCATTTT.

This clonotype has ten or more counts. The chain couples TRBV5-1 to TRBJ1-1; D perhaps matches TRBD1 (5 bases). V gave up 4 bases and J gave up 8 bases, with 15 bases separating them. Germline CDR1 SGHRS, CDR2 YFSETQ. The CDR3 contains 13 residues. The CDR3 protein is CASSPGTDREAFF. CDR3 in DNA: TGCGCCAGCAGCCCCGGAACCGACAGAGAAGCTTTCTTT.

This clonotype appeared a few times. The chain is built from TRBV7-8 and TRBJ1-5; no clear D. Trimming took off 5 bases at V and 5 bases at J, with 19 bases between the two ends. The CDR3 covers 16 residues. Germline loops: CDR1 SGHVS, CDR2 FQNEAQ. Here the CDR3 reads CASSPRRGPADQPQHF. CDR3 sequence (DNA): TGTGCCAGCAGCCCAAGACGCGGGCCAGCGGATCAGCCCCAGCATTTT.

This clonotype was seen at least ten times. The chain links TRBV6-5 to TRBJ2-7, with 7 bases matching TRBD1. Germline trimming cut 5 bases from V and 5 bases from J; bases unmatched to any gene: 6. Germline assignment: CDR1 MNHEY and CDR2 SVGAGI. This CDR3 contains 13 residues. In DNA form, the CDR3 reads TGTGCCAGCAGTCCCAACAGGGGCCACGAGCAGTACTTC. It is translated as CASSPNRGHEQYF.

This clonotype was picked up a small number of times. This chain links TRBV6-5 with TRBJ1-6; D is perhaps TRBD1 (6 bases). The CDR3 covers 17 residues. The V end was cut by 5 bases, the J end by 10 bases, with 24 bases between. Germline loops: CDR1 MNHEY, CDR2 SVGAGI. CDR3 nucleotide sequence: TGTGCCAGCAGTGAAAGGGTCAGGGGAATAGTGGGATCACCCCTCCACTTT. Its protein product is CASSERVRGIVGSPLHF.

The CDR3 here is CATCTWPDRTTQHF. In DNA, the CDR3 is TGTGCCACGTGCACATGGCCCGATCGTACGACCCAGCATTTT. The chain carries TRBV6-5 and TRBJ1-5; D is unresolved. V was trimmed by 10 bases and J by 11 bases, leaving 24 bases between them. Per germline, CDR1 MNHEY and CDR2 SVGAGI. This CDR3 has 14 residues.

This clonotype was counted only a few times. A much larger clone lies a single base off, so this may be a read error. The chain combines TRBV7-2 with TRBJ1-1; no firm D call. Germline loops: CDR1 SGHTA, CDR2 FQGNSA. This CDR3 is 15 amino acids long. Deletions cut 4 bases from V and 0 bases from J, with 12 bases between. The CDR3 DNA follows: TGTGCCAGCAGCTGGGCCACAGAAGTGAACACTGAAGCTTTCTTT. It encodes CASSWATEVNTEAFF.

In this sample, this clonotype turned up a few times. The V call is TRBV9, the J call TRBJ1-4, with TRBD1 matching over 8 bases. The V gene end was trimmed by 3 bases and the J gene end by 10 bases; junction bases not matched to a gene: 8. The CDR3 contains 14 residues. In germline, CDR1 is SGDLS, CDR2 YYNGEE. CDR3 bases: TGTGCCAGCAGCGCCCAGGGGGCTGGTGGAAAACTGTTTTTT. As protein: CASSAQGAGGKLFF.

CDR3 coding DNA: TGTGCCACCAGTGATTCCCGACAGGGGGAGACCCAGTACTTC. Translating gives CATSDSRQGETQYF. The chain combines TRBV24-1 with TRBJ2-5; 8 nucleotides match TRBD1. This CDR3 is 14 amino acids long. J gave up 5 bases and V 2 bases, and 3 bases lay outside the gene matches. Germline V lookup: CDR1 KGHDR, CDR2 SFDVKD.

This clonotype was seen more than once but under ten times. CDR3 sequence: CSVLESLGQREAFF. CDR3 bases: TGCAGCGTTCTCGAGAGTCTTGGCCAACGGGAAGCTTTCTTT. The genes are TRBV29-1 and TRBJ1-1; D gene ambiguous. V was clipped by 5 bases and J by 8 bases, with 21 bases between them. This CDR3 has 14 residues. From germline, CDR1 is SQVTM and CDR2 ANQGSEA.